This TCR beta chain was observed in a study of T-cell reconstitution after alpha-beta-depleted transplantation in children. Study-level results: Two months or so post-transplant, alpha-beta T cells reportedly derived from several hundred expanded graft clones.

On this clonotype itself: The antigen remains undetermined.

Unique molecular identifiers tagged the TCRbeta library. MiXCR, applied by TCRdb to the PCR reads, yields one record per CDR3 protein. The sample carries hundreds of thousands of distinct CDR3 sequences, roughly 15% recorded once. This TCR came from a male patient under 18 who had a stem cell transplant for acute lymphoblastic leukemia, so the T cells may come from the graft donor. The sequencing here drew on PBMCs, mostly from graft donor cells, taken 360 days after TCRalphabeta/CD19-depleted stem cell transplant.

The CDR3 region is CASSGWTSGSHEQYF. For the CDR3, the DNA is TGCGCCAGCAGCGGGTGGACTAGCGGGAGTCATGAGCAGTACTTC. The chain employs TRBV5-1 and TRBJ2-7; 13 positions match TRBD2. Germline CDR1 is SGHRS and CDR2 is YFSETQ. The CDR3 runs 15 residues. Trimming at V came to 4 bases and at J to 7 bases, leaving 8 bases not matched to a gene.